Listed below are T cell receptor beta chains from one sample, sequenced in a study of blood T cell repertoires in COVID-19. TCRdb's table, derived via immunoSEQ multiplex PCR, lists solely in-frame clones and lacks some. The sample includes about 140,000 clones, 86% of them seen just once. The sample comprised peripheral blood. The receptors originated from a woman between 55 and 75 years old with acute or convalescent COVID-19. The CDR3 runs from the conserved cysteine through the conserved F or W. D genes are given only for firm matches. Size tells how often a clone was seen (once, few, many) or the class of an expanded clone, and some rows leave it out.

v_gene	abundance	d_gene	j_gene	CDR3aa	CDR3nt
TRBV19	-	-	TRBJ2-3	CASSIGALGTDTQYF	TGTGCCAGTAGTATAGGGGCATTGGGCACAGATACGCAGTATTTT
TRBV4-1	-	TRBD2	TRBJ2-5	CASSQDRSGGARETQYF	TGCGCCAGCAGCCAAGATAGGAGCGGGGGGGCTAGGGAGACCCAGTACTTC
TRBV18	-	TRBD1	TRBJ1-3	CASSAGTGSGNTIYF	TGTGCCAGCTCAGCCGGGACAGGGTCTGGAAACACCATATATTTT
TRBV19	-	TRBD1	TRBJ2-3	CASSPRTGGSTDTQYF	TGTGCCAGTAGTCCTAGGACAGGGGGTTCGACAGATACGCAGTATTTT
TRBV11-2	-	TRBD1	TRBJ2-1	CASSPPGQVYNEQFF	TGTGCCAGCAGCCCACCGGGACAGGTATACAATGAGCAGTTCTTC
TRBV7-2	-	TRBD1	TRBJ2-5	CASSLARLGQLYF	TGTGCCAGCAGCTTAGCGAGGTTGGGACAGCTCTACTTC
TRBV4-2	-	TRBD2	TRBJ2-2	CASSPRGAGDGELFF	TGTGCCAGCAGCCCCCGGGGAGCGGGGGACGGGGAGCTGTTTTTT
TRBV5-1	-	-	TRBJ2-2	CASSLNSLGGELFF	TGCGCCAGCAGCTTGAACAGTCTTGGCGGGGAGCTGTTTTTT
TRBV7-9	-	-	TRBJ2-7	CASSPGELRGEQYF	TGTGCCAGCAGCCCCGGTGAGCTGAGAGGCGAGCAGTACTTC
TRBV12-3/TRBV12-4	-	TRBD1	TRBJ2-7	CASSSLGQGEQYF	TGTGCCAGCAGTTCGCTAGGACAGGGGGAGCAGTACTTC
TRBV5-6	-	TRBD1	TRBJ1-5	CASSLRQGAGQPQHF	TGTGCCAGCAGCTTGCGACAGGGGGCAGGTCAGCCCCAGCATTTT
TRBV15	-	TRBD1	TRBJ1-5	CATSLGTGMLNQPQHF	TGTGCCACCAGCCTCGGGACAGGGATGCTCAATCAGCCCCAGCATTTT
TRBV4-1	-	TRBD2	TRBJ2-4	CASSQPLAGVIKNIQYF	TGCGCCAGCAGCCAACCTTTAGCGGGGGTGATCAAAAACATTCAGTACTTC
TRBV3-1/TRBV3-2	-	TRBD1	TRBJ2-7	CASTYRGTGRRYF	TGTGCCAGCACCTACCGTGGGACAGGGAGGAGGTACTTC
TRBV3-1/TRBV3-2	once	-	TRBJ2-5	CASSQFIDYQETQYF	TGTGCCAGCAGCCAATTTATCGACTACCAAGAGACCCAGTACTTC
TRBV6-2/TRBV6-3	-	TRBD2	TRBJ2-7	CASSYSPTTGGQRYEQYF	TGTGCCAGCAGTTACTCGCCGACGACGGGGGGGCAGAGATACGAGCAGTACTTC
TRBV6-5	-	-	TRBJ1-2	CASSYGGVYGYTF	TGTGCCAGCAGTTACGGCGGAGTATATGGCTACACCTTC
TRBV9	-	-	TRBJ2-5	CASSVEAGQETQYF	TGTGCCAGCAGCGTAGAGGCAGGCCAAGAGACCCAGTACTTC
TRBV18	-	TRBD1	TRBJ1-2	CASSPFGTGLFDGYTF	TGTGCCAGCTCACCATTTGGGACAGGGCTTTTTGATGGCTACACCTTC
TRBV7-2	-	-	TRBJ2-7	CASSSPPFYEQYF	TGTGCCAGCAGCTCCCCTCCTTTCTACGAGCAGTACTTC
TRBV5-6	many	-	TRBJ1-3	CASSLGWASGNTIYF	TGTGCCAGCAGCTTGGGTTGGGCCTCCGGAAACACCATATATTTT
TRBV5-1	-	TRBD1	TRBJ1-4	CASSKRTGGNEKLFF	TGCGCCAGCAGCAAACGGACAGGGGGAAATGAAAAACTGTTTTTT
TRBV6-5	-	-	TRBJ2-3	CASSTGTSGTDTQYF	TGTGCCAGCAGTACCGGGACTTCGGGAACAGATACGCAGTATTTT
TRBV7-4	-	TRBD1	TRBJ1-3	CASRKGRTGLSGSGNTIYF	TGTGCCAGCAGGAAGGGGAGGACAGGGCTCTCCGGCTCTGGAAACACCATATATTTT
TRBV18	-	TRBD1	TRBJ2-1	CASSPRTGAVGSYNEQFF	TGTGCCAGCTCACCCCGGACAGGGGCCGTGGGGTCCTACAATGAGCAGTTCTTC
TRBV21-1	-	-	TRBJ2-5	CASSQGKYF	TGTGCCAGCTCCCAGGGGAAGTACTTC
TRBV6-6	-	-	TRBJ2-1	CASSYSRDEQFF	TGTGCCAGCAGTTACTCGAGGGATGAGCAGTTCTTC
TRBV4-1	-	TRBD2	TRBJ2-5	CASSQWTSEETQYF	TGCGCCAGCAGCCAATGGACTAGCGAGGAGACCCAGTACTTC
TRBV18	-	-	TRBJ2-7	CASSPGAGSYEQYF	TGTGCCAGCTCACCAGGGGCCGGCTCCTACGAGCAGTACTTC
TRBV2	-	-	TRBJ1-1	CASIVDSEAFF	TGTGCCAGCATTGTGGACAGTGAAGCTTTCTTT
TRBV18	-	-	TRBJ2-7	CASSPSLEQYF	TGTGCCAGCTCACCGAGTCTGGAGCAGTACTTC
TRBV12-3/TRBV12-4	-	TRBD1	TRBJ1-4	CASGQGENEKLFF	TGTGCCAGCGGACAGGGGGAGAATGAAAAACTGTTTTTT
TRBV5-1	-	TRBD1	TRBJ1-1	CASSLAGQGVHRAFF	TGCGCCAGCAGCTTGGCGGGACAGGGTGTGCATAGGGCTTTCTTT
TRBV7-2	-	-	TRBJ1-5	CASSLNWGGSNQPQHF	TGTGCCAGCAGCTTAAATTGGGGCGGCAGCAATCAGCCCCAGCATTTT
TRBV19	-	TRBD1	TRBJ1-1	CASSPRAGGIGMNTEAFF	TGTGCCAGTAGTCCCCGTGCAGGGGGCATCGGGATGAACACTGAAGCTTTCTTT
TRBV5-1	-	TRBD2	TRBJ2-5	CASSLARLAGGQETQYF	TGCGCCAGCAGCTTGGCCCGGCTAGCGGGGGGGCAGGAGACCCAGTACTTC
TRBV6-6	-	-	TRBJ1-1	CASSYSRQEAFF	TGTGCCAGCAGTTACTCTCGACAAGAAGCTTTCTTT
TRBV11-3	-	-	TRBJ2-1	CASSSRSPGGNNEQFF	TGTGCCAGCAGCTCCCGGTCACCCGGGGGTAACAATGAGCAGTTCTTC
TRBV25-1	-	-	TRBJ2-2	CASSELVSTGELFF	TGTGCCAGCAGTGAATTGGTCAGCACCGGGGAGCTGTTTTTT
TRBV6-4	few	-	TRBJ2-7	CASKLVRYYEQYF	TGTGCCAGCAAATTGGTCCGGTACTACGAGCAGTACTTC
TRBV7-8	-	-	TRBJ2-3	CASSLRVMSDTQYF	TGTGCCAGCAGCCTCAGGGTAATGTCAGATACGCAGTATTTT
TRBV14	once	TRBD1	TRBJ2-7	CASSQGSDRVDEQYF	TGTGCCAGCAGCCAAGGATCGGACAGGGTCGACGAGCAGTACTTC
TRBV6-2/TRBV6-3	-	TRBD1	TRBJ1-1	CASSSRDRVLNTEAFF	TGTGCCAGCAGTAGCCGGGACAGGGTACTGAACACTGAAGCTTTCTTT
TRBV5-1	-	-	TRBJ1-1	CASSLEGSEANTEAFF	TGCGCCAGCAGCTTGGAGGGGTCAGAAGCGAACACTGAAGCTTTCTTT
TRBV29-1	-	TRBD1	TRBJ1-4	CSATTGGNEKLFF	TGCAGCGCCACGACAGGGGGCAATGAAAAACTGTTTTTT
TRBV3-1/TRBV3-2	-	TRBD2	TRBJ2-3	CASSQERTSLADTQYF	TGTGCCAGCAGCCAAGAGCGGACTAGTTTAGCAGATACGCAGTATTTT
TRBV28	few	-	TRBJ1-5	CASSPAGLPQHF	TGTGCCAGCAGTCCTGCGGGTTTGCCCCAGCATTTT
TRBV4-3	-	-	TRBJ1-4	CASSQRTAGDEKLFF	TGCGCCAGCAGCCAACGGACAGCGGGGGATGAAAAACTGTTTTTT